This T cell receptor (beta chain) comes out of a study of regulatory T cells in long-lasting Graves disease. Time point denoted: persistent/refractory GD, antithyroid drugs over 5 years with positive TRAb. RNA isolated from PBMCs was used to make the TCR library. With iRepertoire HTBI primers and Arm-PCR of CDR3 regions, TCR beta libraries were built. TCRdb analysed the multiplex PCR reads with MiXCR anew, one entry per CDR3 protein. This table holds some 330,000 distinct CDR3 sequences, 20% to 25% found once. The CDR3 runs 14 residues. Losses at the gene ends were 0 bases for V and 0 bases for J; bases not matched to a gene: 2. The germline CDR1 and CDR2 sequences are DFQATT and SNEGSKA (reference sequence).

Sequences were derived from peripheral blood mononuclear cells (PBMCs), sampled when the disease was refractory, from a patient treated with antithyroid drugs. This rearrangement joins TRBV20-1 to TRBJ2-7; TRBD1 aligns across 7 bases. The receptor was derived from a woman aged 40 to 50 with Graves disease. CDR3 residues: CSAREGQVSYEQYF. As DNA, the CDR3 is TGCAGTGCTAGAGAAGGACAGGTCTCCTACGAGCAGTACTTC.